These 15 T cell receptor beta chains were sequenced from one sample in a study of cytomegalovirus exposure and HLA in healthy donors. PCR primers comprised 60 Vbeta and 13 Jbeta primers. Clones were read by immunoSEQ multiplex PCR, and TCRdb kept only the in-frame ones, dropping some. Of about 140,000 clones detected, approximately 84% appear once; the ten largest clones hold roughly 10%. Sequenced: PBMCs. These receptor sequences come from an older woman in good health and CMV-seropositive.

The V call is TRBV7-2, the J call TRBJ2-7, with TRBD2 matching 9 bases. The V gene's germline CDR1 is SGHTA and CDR2 FQGNSA. V lost 5 bases and J lost 3; bases outside the gene matches: 8. The CDR3 sequence is 15 residues long. The CDR3: CASSGVAGDLYEQYF. CDR3 nucleotide sequence: TGTGCCAGCAGCGGAGTAGCGGGAGACCTCTACGAGCAGTACTTC. Filled out from reference TRBV7-2 and TRBJ2-7, the complete variable domain reads GAGVSQSPSNKVTEKGKDVELRCDPISGHTALYWYRQSLGQGLEFLIYFQGNSAPDKSGLPSDRFSAERTGGSVSTLTIQRTQQEDSAVYLCASSGVAGDLYEQYFGPGTRLTVT.

The chain combines TRBV28 with TRBJ2-1; 9 bases agree with TRBD2. After removal of 3 bases from V and 6 bases from J, the junction contained 9 bases not matched to a gene. This CDR3 is built from 16 residues. CDR1 is MDHEN and CDR2 is SYDVKM in the germline V gene. CDR3 sequence reads: CASSFLSGLAINEQFF. CDR3 sequence (DNA): TGTGCCAGCAGTTTTTTGTCGGGACTAGCAATCAATGAGCAGTTCTTC. The whole variable domain, filled in from reference TRBV28 and TRBJ2-1, reads DVKVTQSSRYLVKRTGEKVFLECVQDMDHENMFWYRQDPGLGLRLIYFSYDVKMKEKGDIPEGYSVSREKKERFSLILESASTNQTSMYLCASSFLSGLAINEQFFGPGTRLTVL.

DNA for the CDR3: TGCAGCGTTGCCAGCTACAATGAGCAGTTCTTC. This gives the protein CSVASYNEQFF. The rearrangement links TRBV29-1 to TRBJ2-1; D gene ambiguous. This CDR3 region has 11 residues. CDR1 is SQVTM and CDR2 is ANQGSEA in the germline V gene. V lost 4 bases to trimming and J lost 3 bases, with 4 bases between them.

The genes are TRBV10-3 and TRBJ2-1; no clear D gene. This CDR3 contains 15 residues. The V end lost 6 bases, the J end lost 4 bases, and 16 bases lay between the germline ends. Germline-derived CDR1 and CDR2 are ENHRY and SYGVKD. The CDR3 protein is CAIRENEMRYNEQFF. CDR3 bases: TGTGCCATCAGGGAGAATGAGATGAGGTACAATGAGCAGTTCTTC.

This chain joins TRBV6-5 and TRBJ2-3; 12 bases align to TRBD2. This CDR3 has 14 amino acids. Germline V gives CDR1 MNHEY, CDR2 SVGAGI. The V gene end was trimmed by 8 bases and the J gene end by 6 bases; junction bases not matched to a gene: 6. The CDR3 loop reads CASRLAGEGDTQYF. In nucleotides, the CDR3 is TGTGCCAGCCGACTAGCGGGAGAAGGTGATACGCAGTATTTT.

This clone was counted between two and nine times. The CDR3 spells CASSFDPTGRLGGYTF. As DNA, the CDR3 is TGTGCCAGCAGTTTTGACCCGACAGGGCGGTTAGGTGGCTACACCTTC. The genes are TRBV28 and TRBJ1-2, with 7 bases that match TRBD1. J was trimmed by 7 bases and V by 3 bases; bases with no gene match: 14. The CDR3 runs 16 residues. Germline V gene sequence: CDR1 MDHEN, CDR2 SYDVKM.

The chain links TRBV5-4 to TRBJ1-1; 8 bases are a match to TRBD1. With V trimmed by 4 bases and J by 5 bases, 7 bases remained unmatched. The CDR3 loop spans 14 amino acids. Germline V gene sequence: CDR1 SGHNT, CDR2 YYREEE (reference sequence). CDR3: CASSTKTGGTEAFF. The CDR3 nucleotides are TGTGCCAGCAGCACTAAAACAGGGGGGACTGAAGCTTTCTTT.

The chain couples TRBV6-5 to TRBJ2-5, with TRBD1 matching over 7 bases. From germline, CDR1 is MNHEY and CDR2 SVGAGI. This CDR3 has 14 amino acids. Trimming cost V 6 bases and J 4 bases; bases outside gene matches: 8. The DNA for the CDR3 is TGTGCCAGCAGCCCTGAGACAGGGCGAGAGACCCAGTACTTC. Protein product: CASSPETGRETQYF.

The rearrangement links TRBV5-4 to TRBJ2-7, with 7 nucleotides matching TRBD2. This CDR3 has 16 amino acids. Losses at the gene ends were 0 bases for V and 3 bases for J; bases not matched to a gene: 9. The germline CDR1 and CDR2 sequences are SGHNT and YYREEE (reference sequence). The CDR3 loop is CASSLARGSSNYEQYF. The CDR3 bases are TGTGCCAGCAGCTTGGCACGCGGGAGCTCTAACTACGAGCAGTACTTC.

The chain combines TRBV6-5 with TRBJ2-7, with TRBD2 matching 7 bases. Germline V gives CDR1 MNHEY, CDR2 SVGAGI. This CDR3 is built from 15 residues. Trimming removed 2 bases from V and 4 bases from J; junction bases left unmatched: 8. The CDR3 region has the DNA TGTGCCAGCAGTTACGACATCGGGACTACATACGAGCAGTACTTC. Translating gives CASSYDIGTTYEQYF.

The chain carries TRBV7-2 and TRBJ2-1; D is uncertain. Trimming removed 1 base from V and 5 bases from J, with 12 bases in between. Germline-derived CDR1 and CDR2 are SGHTA and FQGNSA. This CDR3 spans 15 amino acids. CDR3 nucleotides: TGTGCCAGCAGCTTAGTGGTAGCTGAGAACAATGAGCAGTTCTTC. This sequence encodes CASSLVVAENNEQFF.

The J gene is TRBJ1-3, the V gene TRBV25-1; D is undetermined. With 7 bases removed from V and 4 bases from J, the gap between germline ends came to 23 bases. The CDR3 is 17 residues long. CDR1 MGHDK and CDR2 SYGVNS come from the germline V gene. The CDR3 is CASKPPGIHEPGNTIYF. Written as DNA, the CDR3 is TGTGCCAGCAAACCGCCGGGAATCCACGAGCCGGGAAACACCATATATTTT.

This chain joins TRBV27 and TRBJ1-2, with 7 positions matching TRBD1. This CDR3 contains 15 residues. Trimming removed 3 bases from V and 2 bases from J; junction bases left unmatched: 6. Looked up from germline, CDR1 is MNHEY and CDR2 is SMNVEV (reference sequence). CDR3: CASSLGQPVNYGYTF. In nucleotides, the CDR3 is TGTGCCAGCAGTTTGGGACAGCCAGTCAACTATGGCTACACCTTC.

The chain recombines TRBV7-2 with TRBJ2-5; D is perhaps TRBD1 (6 bases). CDR3 length: 13 amino acids. V was pared by 1 base and J by 11 bases, with 14 bases between. Germline V CDR1 and CDR2: SGHTA, FQGNSA. The CDR3 DNA reads TGTGCCAGCAGCTTAGTGAACAGGGTAGAGCAGTACTTC. As protein: CASSLVNRVEQYF.

This clone was detected only a few times. The CDR3 protein is CASSLFSFETQYF. The DNA of the CDR3 is TGTGCCAGCAGCTTGTTTAGTTTTGAGACCCAGTACTTC. The gene calls are TRBV5-6 and TRBJ2-5; D gene ambiguous. The CDR3 spans 13 residues. Trimming took 1 base from V and 5 from J, leaving 9 bases between them. Germline V lookup: CDR1 SGHDT, CDR2 YYEEEE.